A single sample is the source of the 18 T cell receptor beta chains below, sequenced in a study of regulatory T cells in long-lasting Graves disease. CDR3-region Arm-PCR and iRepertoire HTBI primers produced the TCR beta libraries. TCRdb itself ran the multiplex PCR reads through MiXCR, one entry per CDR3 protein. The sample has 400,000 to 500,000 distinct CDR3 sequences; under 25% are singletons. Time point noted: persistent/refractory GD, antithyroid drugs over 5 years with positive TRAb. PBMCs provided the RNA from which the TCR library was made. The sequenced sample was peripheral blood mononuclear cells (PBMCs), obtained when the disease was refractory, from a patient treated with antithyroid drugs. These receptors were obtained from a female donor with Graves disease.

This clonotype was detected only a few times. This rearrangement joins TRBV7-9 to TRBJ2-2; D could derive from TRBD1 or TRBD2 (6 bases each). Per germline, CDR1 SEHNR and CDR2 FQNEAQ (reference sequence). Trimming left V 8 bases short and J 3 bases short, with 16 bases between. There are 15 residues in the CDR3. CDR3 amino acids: CASAPRGPDTGELFF. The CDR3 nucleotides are TGTGCCAGCGCTCCCCGGGGGCCGGACACCGGGGAGCTGTTTTTT.

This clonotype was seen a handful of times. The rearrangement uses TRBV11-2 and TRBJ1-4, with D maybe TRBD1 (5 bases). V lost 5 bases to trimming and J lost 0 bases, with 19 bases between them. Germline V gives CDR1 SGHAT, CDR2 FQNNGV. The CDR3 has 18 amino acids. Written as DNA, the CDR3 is TGTGCCAGCAGCCCGTCCGGGGGAGCGTCCTCAACTAATGAAAAACTGTTTTTT. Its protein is CASSPSGGASSTNEKLFF. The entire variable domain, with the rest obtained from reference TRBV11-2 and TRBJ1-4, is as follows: EAGVAQSPRYKIIEKRQSVAFWCNPISGHATLYWYQQILGQGPKLLIQFQNNGVVDDSQLPKDRFSAERLKGVDSTLKIQPAKLEDSAVYLCASSPSGGASSTNEKLFFGSGTQLSVL.

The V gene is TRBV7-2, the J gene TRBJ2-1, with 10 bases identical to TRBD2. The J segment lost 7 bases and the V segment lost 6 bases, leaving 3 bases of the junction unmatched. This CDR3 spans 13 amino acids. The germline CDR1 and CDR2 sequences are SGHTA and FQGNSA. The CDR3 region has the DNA TGTGCCAGCAGTCTAGCGGGGGATAATGAGCAGTTCTTC. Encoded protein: CASSLAGDNEQFF.

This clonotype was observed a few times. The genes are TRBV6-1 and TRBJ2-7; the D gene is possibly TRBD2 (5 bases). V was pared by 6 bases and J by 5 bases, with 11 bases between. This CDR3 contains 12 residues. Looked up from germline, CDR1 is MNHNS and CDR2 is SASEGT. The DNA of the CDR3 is TGTGCCAGCAGGGCCCTAGCAAACGAGCAGTACTTC. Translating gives CASRALANEQYF.

The CDR3 coding sequence is TGTGCCAGCATTTCTCCGGGGGGGCCCTCCTACGAGCAGTACTTC. Amino acids: CASISPGGPSYEQYF. This sequence joins TRBV6-1 and TRBJ2-7; 8 bases match TRBD2. The V gene end was trimmed by 7 bases and the J gene end by 0 bases; junction bases not matched to a gene: 8. The CDR3 totals 15 residues. Per germline, CDR1 MNHNS and CDR2 SASEGT.

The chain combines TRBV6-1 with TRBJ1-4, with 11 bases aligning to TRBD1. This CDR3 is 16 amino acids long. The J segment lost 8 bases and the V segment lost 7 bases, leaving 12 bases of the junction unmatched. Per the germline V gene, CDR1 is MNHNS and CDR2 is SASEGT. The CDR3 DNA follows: TGTGCCAGCACCCTAAGCCGGGACAGGGGGAAAGAAAAACTGTTTTTT. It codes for CASTLSRDRGKEKLFF.

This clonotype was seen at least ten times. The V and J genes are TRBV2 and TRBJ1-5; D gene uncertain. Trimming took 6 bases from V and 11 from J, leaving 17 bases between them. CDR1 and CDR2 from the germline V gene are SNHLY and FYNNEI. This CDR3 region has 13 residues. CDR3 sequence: CASRGPMGSAQHF. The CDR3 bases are TGTGCCAGCAGAGGCCCCATGGGATCGGCCCAGCATTTT.

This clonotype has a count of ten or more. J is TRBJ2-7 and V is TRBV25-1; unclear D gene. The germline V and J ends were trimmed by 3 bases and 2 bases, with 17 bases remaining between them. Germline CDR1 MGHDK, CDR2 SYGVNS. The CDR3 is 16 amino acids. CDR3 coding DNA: TGTGCCAGCAGTGATTCGACACCGCCGACCCCCTACGAGCAGTACTTC. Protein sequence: CASSDSTPPTPYEQYF.

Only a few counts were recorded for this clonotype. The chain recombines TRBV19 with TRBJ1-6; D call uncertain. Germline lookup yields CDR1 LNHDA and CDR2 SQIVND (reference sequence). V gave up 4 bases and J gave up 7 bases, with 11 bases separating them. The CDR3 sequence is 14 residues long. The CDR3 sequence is CASSRDGGNSPLHF. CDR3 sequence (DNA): TGTGCCAGTAGTAGAGACGGTGGAAATTCACCCCTCCACTTT.

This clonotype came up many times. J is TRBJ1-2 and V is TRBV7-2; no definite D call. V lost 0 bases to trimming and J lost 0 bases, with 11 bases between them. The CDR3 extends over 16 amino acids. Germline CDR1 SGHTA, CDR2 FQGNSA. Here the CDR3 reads CASSLASTDTNYGYTF. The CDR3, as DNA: TGTGCCAGCAGCTTAGCGAGTACAGACACTAACTATGGCTACACCTTC.

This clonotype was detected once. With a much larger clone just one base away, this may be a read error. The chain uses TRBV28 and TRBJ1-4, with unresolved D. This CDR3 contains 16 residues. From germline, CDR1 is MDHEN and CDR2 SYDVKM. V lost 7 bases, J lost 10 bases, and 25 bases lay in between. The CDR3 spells CASTPSGNTPDGKLFF. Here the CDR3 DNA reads TGTGCCAGCACCCCCTCGGGGAACACCCCTGATGGAAAACTGTTTTTT.

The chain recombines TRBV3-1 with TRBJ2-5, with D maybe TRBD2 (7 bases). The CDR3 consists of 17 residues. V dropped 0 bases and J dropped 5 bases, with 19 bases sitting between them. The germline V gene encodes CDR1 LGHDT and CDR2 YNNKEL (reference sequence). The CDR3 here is CASSQDFLGGARETQYF. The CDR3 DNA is TGTGCCAGCAGCCAAGATTTTCTGGGGGGGGCTCGGGAGACCCAGTACTTC.

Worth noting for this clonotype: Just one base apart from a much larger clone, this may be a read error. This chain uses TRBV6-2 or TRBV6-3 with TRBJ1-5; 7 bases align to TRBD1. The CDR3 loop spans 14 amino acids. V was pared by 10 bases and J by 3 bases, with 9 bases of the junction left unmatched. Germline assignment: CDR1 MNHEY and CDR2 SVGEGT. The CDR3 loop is CANIGTDINQPQHF. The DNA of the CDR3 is TGTGCCAACATCGGGACAGATATCAATCAGCCCCAGCATTTT.

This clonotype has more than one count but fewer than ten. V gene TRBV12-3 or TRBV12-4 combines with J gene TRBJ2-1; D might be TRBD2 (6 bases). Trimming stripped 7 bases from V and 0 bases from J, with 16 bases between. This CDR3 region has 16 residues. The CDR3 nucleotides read TGTGCCAGCACTCCCTGGGCGGGAAGCTCCTACAATGAGCAGTTCTTC. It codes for CASTPWAGSSYNEQFF.

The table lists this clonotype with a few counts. The CDR3 nucleotides are TGCAGTGCTGGCCGGTCTAGCGGTCAAGAGACCCAGTACTTC. It is translated as CSAGRSSGQETQYF. The chain employs TRBV20-1 and TRBJ2-5, with TRBD2 identical over 7 bases. CDR3 length: 14 amino acids. V shed 5 bases and J 2 bases; nucleotides not matched to a gene: 8. Per the germline V gene, CDR1 is DFQATT and CDR2 is SNEGSKA (reference sequence).

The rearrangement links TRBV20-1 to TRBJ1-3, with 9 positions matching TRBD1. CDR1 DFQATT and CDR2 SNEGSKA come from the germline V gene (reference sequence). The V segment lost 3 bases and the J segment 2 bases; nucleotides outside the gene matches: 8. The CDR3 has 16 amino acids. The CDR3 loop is CSASPRQGEAGNTIYF. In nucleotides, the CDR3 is TGCAGTGCTAGCCCTCGACAGGGGGAAGCTGGAAACACCATATATTTT.

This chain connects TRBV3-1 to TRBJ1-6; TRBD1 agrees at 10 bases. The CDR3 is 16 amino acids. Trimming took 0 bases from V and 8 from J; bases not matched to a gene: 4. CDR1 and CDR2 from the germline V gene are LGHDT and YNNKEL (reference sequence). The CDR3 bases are TGTGCCAGCAGCCAAGATGGGACAGGGGTATATTCACCCCTCCACTTT. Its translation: CASSQDGTGVYSPLHF.

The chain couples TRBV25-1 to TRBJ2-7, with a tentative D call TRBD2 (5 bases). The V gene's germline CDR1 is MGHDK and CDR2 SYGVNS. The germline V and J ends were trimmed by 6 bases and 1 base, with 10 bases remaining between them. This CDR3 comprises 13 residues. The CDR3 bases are TGTGCCAGCAGGACGGACTTTTCCTACGAGCAGTACTTC. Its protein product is CASRTDFSYEQYF.